The present entry profiles one T cell receptor beta chain with its context. This sample is drawn from a study of blood T cell repertoires in COVID-19. Looking at the study overall: The United States, Italy and Spain provided the acute and convalescent COVID-19 samples. T cells, B-cell-depleted T cells, or PBMCs supplied cDNA or gDNA.

The CDR3 consists of 14 residues. Germline V CDR1 and CDR2: LNHDA, SQIVND (reference sequence). V was pared by 7 bases and J by 4 bases, with 14 bases between. Authors' processing steps: For nucleated cells, counts were estimated from reference gene primer amplification. Clones were sequenced by immunoSEQ multiplex PCR, and TCRdb holds only the in-frame ones, with some missing. The V and J calls and clone size come from that table; D and trimming were worked out from the DNA. The sample has 200,000 to 300,000 clones, around 86% seen once. J is TRBJ2-1 and V is TRBV19; the D gene is possibly TRBD1 (6 bases). Source material: peripheral blood. The sequence came from a man at least 80 years old with acute or convalescent COVID-19. The CDR3 DNA reads as TGTGCCAGTACCCTAGGGGGAGATTACAATGAGCAGTTCTTC. Its translation: CASTLGGDYNEQFF.